This T cell receptor (beta chain) was obtained from a study of sequential checkpoint blockade in melanoma. The overall study: First-line arms were nivolumab then ipilimumab, or the reverse, randomized 1:1. Both treatment sequences were followed by maintenance nivolumab.

Only in-frame clones appear in the TCRdb table, and some are missing; sequencing was by immunoSEQ multiplex PCR. The profile shows some 20,000 clones, around 85% of them singletons. CDR1 and CDR2 from the germline V gene are MNHNS and SASEGT. The trim removed 2 bases at V and 6 bases at J, leaving 3 bases unmatched. The CDR3 is made up of 14 amino acids. Indicated treatment: randomized to nivolumab then ipilimumab (arm A) or the reverse (arm B). None of the patients previously received DNA-damaging chemotherapy. Live CD3+CD8+ CD19− CD56− cells were sorted from PBMCs. Sample: CD8+ T cells sorted from blood (inferred from file names), taken from a patient given nivolumab and ipilimumab in sequence. The chain employs TRBV6-1 and TRBJ2-7; 11 positions agree with TRBD2. The source is a human donor with melanoma. The CDR3: CASSEFLAGGEQYF. CDR3 coding DNA: TGTGCCAGCAGTGAATTCCTAGCGGGAGGCGAGCAGTACTTC.